This T cell receptor (beta chain) derives from a study of T-cell reconstitution after alpha-beta-depleted transplantation in children. CDR3 size: 15 residues. The V gene lost 3 bases and the J gene lost 1 base, with 12 bases spanning the gap. Germline assignment: CDR1 WNHNN and CDR2 SYGVQD (reference sequence). This clonotype was picked up many times. Unique molecular identifiers were built into the TCRbeta library. In TCRdb, the PCR reads were re-called with MiXCR into one record per CDR3 protein. Of 230,000 or so distinct CDR3 sequences in the sample, about 8.8% were seen once. V usage is TRBV10-1 and J usage is TRBJ1-1; D is unresolved. This material consisted of PBMCs from the stem cell graft donor, taken from the stem cell graft. The TCR sequence derives from a human donor who donated a stem cell graft to a child with SCID. CDR3 DNA: TGCGCCAGCAGTGATAAGGGAGGAGAGAACACTGAAGCTTTCTTT. Translation: CASSDKGGENTEAFF.